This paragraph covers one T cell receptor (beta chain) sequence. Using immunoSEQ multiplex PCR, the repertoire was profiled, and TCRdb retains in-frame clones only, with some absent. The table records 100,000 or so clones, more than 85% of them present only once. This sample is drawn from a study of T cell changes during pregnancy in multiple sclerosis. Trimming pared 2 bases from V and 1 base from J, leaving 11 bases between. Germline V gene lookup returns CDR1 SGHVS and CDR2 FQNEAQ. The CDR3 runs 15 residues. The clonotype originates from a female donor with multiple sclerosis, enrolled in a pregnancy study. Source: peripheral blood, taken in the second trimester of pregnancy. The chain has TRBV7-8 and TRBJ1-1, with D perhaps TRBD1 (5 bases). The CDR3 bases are TGTGCCAGCAGCTTAAGTAGGGGCCCGAACACTGAAGCTTTCTTT. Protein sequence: CASSLSRGPNTEAFF.